These 24 T cell receptor beta chains originate from one sample sequenced in a study of OX40 agonist ivuxolimab in advanced cancers. The method was immunoSEQ multiplex PCR; TCRdb's version includes in-frame clones alone and lacks a portion of them. Counted here are fewer than 120,000 clones, around 90% occurring once; the ten biggest clones make up about 0.25%. Sequenced here: CD4+ or CD8+ T cells sorted from blood, sampled in a trial of the OX40 agonist ivuxolimab. These receptor sequences come from an adult with an advanced solid tumor such as melanoma, head and neck, liver or kidney cancer.

This clone was observed a few times. The chain links TRBV19 to TRBJ2-2, with D possibly TRBD2 on 6 matching bases. Germline V lookup: CDR1 LNHDA, CDR2 SQIVND (reference sequence). The CDR3 is 14 residues long. V was pared by 10 bases and J by 3 bases, with 15 bases between. Written as DNA, the CDR3 is TGTGCCATAGGCGGGACGAAGGACACCGGGGAGCTGTTTTTT. Translating gives CAIGGTKDTGELFF.

The table lists this clone with a count of one. The rearrangement links TRBV7-6 to TRBJ2-1; the match to TRBD1 covers 7 bases. Trimming cost V 5 bases and J 5 bases; bases outside gene matches: 3. This CDR3 is 13 amino acids long. Germline loops: CDR1 SGHVS, CDR2 FNYEAQ. For the CDR3, the DNA is TGTGCCAGCAGCCAAGGGGGCCACAATGAGCAGTTCTTC. It translates to CASSQGGHNEQFF.

The V and J genes are TRBV5-5 and TRBJ1-5; D ambiguous. V was clipped by 0 bases and J by 6 bases, with 7 bases between them. Germline-derived CDR1 and CDR2 are SGHKS and YYEKEE (reference sequence). This CDR3 region has 13 residues. This CDR3 reads CASSLDISQPQHF. Written as DNA, the CDR3 is TGTGCCAGCAGCTTGGACATAAGTCAGCCCCAGCATTTT.

This clone came up once. The CDR3 nucleotides are TGTGCCAGCATGAGGGGTCGTCAAGAGACCCAGTACTTC. Translated: CASMRGRQETQYF. The genes are TRBV28 and TRBJ2-5; D could derive from TRBD1 or TRBD2 (5 bases each). Germline lookup yields CDR1 MDHEN and CDR2 SYDVKM. The V end lost 7 bases, the J end lost 2 bases, and 11 bases lay between the germline ends. The CDR3 covers 13 residues.

The V and J genes are TRBV28 and TRBJ1-2; possible D gene TRBD1, 5 bases. The CDR3 runs to 14 residues. Trimming removed 7 bases at V and 9 bases at J, with 21 bases between. Germline assignment: CDR1 MDHEN and CDR2 SYDVKM. The CDR3 region has the DNA TGTGCCAGCACCCCCACCGGGGCGTCTTATCGCTACACCTTC. It yields the protein CASTPTGASYRYTF.

The chain carries TRBV11-1 and TRBJ2-3; TRBD1 matches 7 bases. The CDR3 spans 14 residues. J was trimmed by 4 bases and V by 4 bases; bases with no gene match: 5. Germline V gene lookup returns CDR1 SGHAT and CDR2 FQDESV (reference sequence). CDR3 DNA: TGTGCCAGCAGCTCCAGGGGGTCCCCAGATACGCAGTATTTT. It specifies CASSSRGSPDTQYF. Supplemented by reference TRBV11-1 and TRBJ2-3, the full variable domain reads EAEVAQSPRYKITEKSQAVAFWCDPISGHATLYWYRQILGQGPELLVQFQDESVVDDSQLPKDRFSAERLKGVDSTLKIQPAELGDSAMYLCASSSRGSPDTQYFGPGTRLTVL.

This chain joins TRBV19 and TRBJ2-1; D perhaps matches TRBD1 (5 bases). With 3 bases removed from V and 9 bases from J, the gap between germline ends came to 12 bases. The V gene's germline CDR1 is LNHDA and CDR2 SQIVND (reference sequence). The length of the CDR3 is 13 residues. The chain's CDR3 is CASSIRANSEQFF. The CDR3 nucleotides are TGTGCCAGTAGTATCAGGGCGAATTCTGAGCAGTTCTTC.

The genes are TRBV28 and TRBJ1-2; D might be TRBD1 (6 bases). Germline-derived CDR1 and CDR2 are MDHEN and SYDVKM. CDR3 length: 14 residues. V was trimmed by 6 bases and J by 0 bases, leaving 11 bases between them. CDR3 coding DNA: TGTGCCAGCAGCTCAGGGGCTCCTAACTATGGCTACACCTTC. Amino acids: CASSSGAPNYGYTF.

This clone is a singleton in its sample. The chain couples TRBV11-2 to TRBJ1-1; tentative D call: TRBD1 (5 bases). Trimming took 6 bases from V and 0 from J, leaving 11 bases between them. Germline CDR1 is SGHAT and CDR2 is FQNNGV. The CDR3 runs to 14 residues. CDR3 in amino acids: CASRKQALNTEAFF. CDR3 DNA: TGTGCCAGCAGGAAACAGGCTCTGAACACTGAAGCTTTCTTT.

In this sample, this clone turned up once. The rearrangement links TRBV7-9 to TRBJ1-5; TRBD1 matches 7 bases. This CDR3 region has 16 residues. Germline CDR1 is SEHNR and CDR2 is FQNEAQ (reference sequence). V lost 5 bases and J lost 3; bases outside the gene matches: 10. DNA for the CDR3: TGTGCCAGCAGCCCTGGGACAGTACACCTCAATCAGCCCCAGCATTTT. This sequence encodes CASSPGTVHLNQPQHF.

The CDR3 reads CASTMTGGPNEQFF. CDR3 nucleotides: TGTGCCAGCACTATGACAGGGGGCCCCAATGAGCAGTTCTTC. The rearrangement uses TRBV6-5 and TRBJ2-1, with 10 positions matching TRBD1. The V segment lost 7 bases and the J segment 6 bases; nucleotides outside the gene matches: 6. This CDR3 is built from 14 residues. Per the germline V gene, CDR1 is MNHEY and CDR2 is SVGAGI.

This clone came up once. The V and J genes are TRBV4-3 and TRBJ1-5; TRBD1 might be the D (5 bases). This CDR3 has 15 residues. CDR1 LGHNA and CDR2 YSLEER come from the germline V gene. V was shortened by 4 bases and J by 4 bases, with 14 bases between the two germline ends. In DNA, the CDR3 is TGCGCCAGCAGCCCTCGGGCAGGGAGGAATCAGCCCCAGCATTTT. Protein: CASSPRAGRNQPQHF.

The chain joins TRBV6-6 to TRBJ1-1; D call uncertain. The CDR3 runs to 14 residues. Germline V gene lookup returns CDR1 MNHNY and CDR2 SVGAGI (reference sequence). V lost 2 bases, J lost 5 bases, and 12 bases lay in between. CDR3 amino acids: CASSYEGKVTEAFF. CDR3 in DNA: TGTGCCAGCAGTTACGAAGGGAAAGTGACTGAAGCTTTCTTT.

This clone was seen just once. The chain recombines TRBV5-1 with TRBJ1-4, with a weak D call TRBD1 (6 bases). The CDR3 has 18 residues. Germline CDR1 is SGHRS and CDR2 is YFSETQ. Trimming removed 0 bases at V and 8 bases at J, with 23 bases between. The CDR3 DNA is TGCGCCAGCAGCTTGGAATTGGGGGGCGCTTTCCGGAGGGAAAAACTGTTTTTT. Protein sequence: CASSLELGGAFRREKLFF. Supplemented by reference TRBV5-1 and TRBJ1-4, the full variable domain reads KAGVTQTPRYLIKTRGQQVTLSCSPISGHRSVSWYQQTPGQGLQFLFEYFSETQRNKGNFPGRFSGRQFSNSRSEMNVSTLELGDSALYLCASSLELGGAFRREKLFFGSGTQLSVL.

The chain uses TRBV6-1 and TRBJ1-4; 7 nucleotides line up with TRBD1. V lost 6 bases and J lost 4; bases outside the gene matches: 5. Germline assignment: CDR1 MNHNS and CDR2 SASEGT. The CDR3 runs 14 residues. CDR3 loop: CASRRQGLNEKLFF. CDR3 coding DNA: TGTGCCAGCAGGAGACAGGGCCTTAATGAAAAACTGTTTTTT.

This clone has only one observation. One end of the junction varies from germline; a read error may be responsible. The J gene is TRBJ2-5, the V gene TRBV7-7; TRBD2 matches 8 bases. Germline V gene data show CDR1 as SSHAT and CDR2 as FNYEAQ (reference sequence). This CDR3 comprises 15 residues. CDR3 in amino acids: CASSLPGAGGETQYF. For the CDR3, the DNA is TGTGCTAGCAGCTTACCTGGCGCGGGAGGAGAGACCCAGTACTTC. Full variable domain (rest looked up from reference TRBV7-7 and TRBJ2-5): GAGVSQSPRYKVTKRGQDVTLRCDPISSHATLYWYQQALGQGPEFLTYFNYEAQPDKSGLPSDRFSAERPEGSISTLTIQRTEQRDSAMYRCASSLPGAGGETQYFGPGTRLLVL.

The chain has TRBV11-3 and TRBJ2-3, with D perhaps TRBD1 or TRBD2 (6 bases each). Germline CDR1 and CDR2: SGHNT and YENEEA. Trimming removed 3 bases from V and 6 bases from J, with 13 bases in between. There are 14 residues in the CDR3. The CDR3 bases are TGTGCCAGCAGCTTCTGGGGGGCTGAGGATACGCAGTATTTT. Protein sequence: CASSFWGAEDTQYF.

This clone was recorded a few times. The chain carries TRBV25-1 and TRBJ2-1, with 7 bases that match TRBD2. V gave up 3 bases and J gave up 15 bases; unmatched junction bases: 17. Germline-derived CDR1 and CDR2 are MGHDK and SYGVNS. The CDR3 runs 15 residues. The CDR3 loop is CASSDGWGGRPKPFF. In DNA form, the CDR3 reads TGTGCCAGCAGTGACGGATGGGGCGGGAGACCGAAGCCGTTCTTC.

The rearrangement joins TRBV19 to TRBJ2-2, with TRBD2 identical over 7 bases. Trimming removed 4 bases from V and 6 bases from J; junction bases left unmatched: 2. This CDR3 region has 13 residues. Looked up from germline, CDR1 is LNHDA and CDR2 is SQIVND (reference sequence). The CDR3 bases are TGTGCCAGTAGTAACGGACTAGCCGGGGAGCTGTTTTTT. This encodes CASSNGLAGELFF. The whole variable domain, remainder taken from reference TRBV19 and TRBJ2-2, is DGGITQSPKYLFRKEGQNVTLSCEQNLNHDAMYWYRQDPGQGLRLIYYSQIVNDFQKGDIAEGYSVSREKKESFPLTVTSAQKNPTAFYLCASSNGLAGELFFGEGSRLTVL.

The rearrangement joins TRBV11-2 to TRBJ1-3; D is perhaps TRBD1 (6 bases). Germline V gives CDR1 SGHAT, CDR2 FQNNGV. V lost 6 bases and J 3 bases, leaving 15 bases between the germline ends. This CDR3 region has 15 residues. CDR3 protein: CASRISDSFGNTIYF. The CDR3 DNA follows: TGTGCCAGCAGGATTTCGGACAGCTTTGGAAACACCATATATTTT.

The rearrangement joins TRBV6-1 to TRBJ1-6; D is ambiguous. Looked up from germline, CDR1 is MNHNS and CDR2 is SASEGT. V was clipped by 0 bases and J by 8 bases, with 14 bases between them. This CDR3 contains 16 residues. The CDR3 DNA reads as TGTGCCAGCAGTGAAGCTTACGGGAATGAGGATTCACCCCTCCACTTT. This sequence encodes CASSEAYGNEDSPLHF.

The CDR3 sequence is CASRATGDSNQPQHF. CDR3 nucleotides: TGCGCCAGCAGGGCGACAGGGGATAGCAATCAGCCCCAGCATTTT. V and J are TRBV5-1 and TRBJ1-5; TRBD1 aligns across 8 bases. Per the germline V gene, CDR1 is SGHRS and CDR2 is YFSETQ. J lost 0 bases, V lost 5 bases, and 4 bases had no gene match. The CDR3 length is 15 residues. The variable domain in full, with the rest retrieved from reference TRBV5-1 and TRBJ1-5, is KAGVTQTPRYLIKTRGQQVTLSCSPISGHRSVSWYQQTPGQGLQFLFEYFSETQRNKGNFPGRFSGRQFSNSRSEMNVSTLELGDSALYLCASRATGDSNQPQHFGDGTRLSIL.

The chain has TRBV7-9 and TRBJ1-2, with D uncertain. The CDR3 spans 12 residues. Germline assignment: CDR1 SEHNR and CDR2 FQNEAQ (reference sequence). Trimming left V 0 bases short and J 5 bases short, with 4 bases between. This CDR3 is CASSLAGYGYTF. DNA of the CDR3: TGTGCCAGCAGCTTAGCTGGATATGGCTACACCTTC.

In its sample, this clone was seen once. The rearrangement joins TRBV7-2 to TRBJ2-5, with D hard to call. The CDR3 contains 14 residues. Germline V gives CDR1 SGHTA, CDR2 FQGNSA. Trimming took 1 base from V and 3 from J, leaving 9 bases between them. The CDR3 is CASSLVALKETQYF. The CDR3 DNA reads TGTGCCAGCAGCTTAGTCGCGCTTAAAGAGACCCAGTACTTC.